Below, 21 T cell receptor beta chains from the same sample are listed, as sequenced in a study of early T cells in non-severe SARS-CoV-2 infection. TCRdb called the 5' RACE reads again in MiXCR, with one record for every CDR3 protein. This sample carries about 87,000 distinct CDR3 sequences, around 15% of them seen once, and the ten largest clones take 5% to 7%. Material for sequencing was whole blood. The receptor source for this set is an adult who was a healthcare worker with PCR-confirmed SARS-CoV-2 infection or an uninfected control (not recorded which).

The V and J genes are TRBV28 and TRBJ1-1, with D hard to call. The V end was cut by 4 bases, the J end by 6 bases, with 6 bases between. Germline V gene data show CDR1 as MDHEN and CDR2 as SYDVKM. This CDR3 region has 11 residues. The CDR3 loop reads CASSSAAEAFF. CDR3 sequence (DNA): TGTGCCAGCAGTTCAGCGGCTGAAGCTTTCTTT.

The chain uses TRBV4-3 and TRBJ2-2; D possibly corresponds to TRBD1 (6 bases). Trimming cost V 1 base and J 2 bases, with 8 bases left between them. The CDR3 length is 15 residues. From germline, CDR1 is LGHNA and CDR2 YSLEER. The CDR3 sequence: CASSQGTVNTGELFF. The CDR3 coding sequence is TGCGCCAGCAGCCAAGGGACAGTTAACACCGGGGAGCTGTTTTTT.

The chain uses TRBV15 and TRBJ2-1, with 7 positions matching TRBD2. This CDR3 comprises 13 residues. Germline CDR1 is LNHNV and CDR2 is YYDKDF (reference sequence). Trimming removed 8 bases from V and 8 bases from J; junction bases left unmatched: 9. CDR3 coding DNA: TGTGCCACCCGGAGGGCAGGGAGGGATGAGCAGTTCTTC. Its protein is CATRRAGRDEQFF.

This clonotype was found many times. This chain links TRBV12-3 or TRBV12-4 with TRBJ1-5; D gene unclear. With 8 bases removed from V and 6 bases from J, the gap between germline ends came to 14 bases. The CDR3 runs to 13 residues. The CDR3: CASRDEETQPQHF. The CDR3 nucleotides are TGTGCCAGCCGGGATGAGGAGACTCAGCCCCAGCATTTT.

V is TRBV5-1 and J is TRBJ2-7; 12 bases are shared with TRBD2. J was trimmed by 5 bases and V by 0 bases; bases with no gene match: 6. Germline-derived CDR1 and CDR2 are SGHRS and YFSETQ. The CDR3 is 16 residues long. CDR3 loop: CASSLATSGGRNEQYF. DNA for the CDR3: TGCGCCAGCAGCTTGGCGACTAGCGGGGGCCGGAACGAGCAGTACTTC.

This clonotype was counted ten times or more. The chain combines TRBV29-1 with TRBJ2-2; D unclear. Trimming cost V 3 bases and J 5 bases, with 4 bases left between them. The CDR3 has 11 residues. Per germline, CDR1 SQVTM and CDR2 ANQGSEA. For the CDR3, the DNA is TGCAGCGTTGAGGATACCGGGGAGCTGTTTTTT. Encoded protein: CSVEDTGELFF.

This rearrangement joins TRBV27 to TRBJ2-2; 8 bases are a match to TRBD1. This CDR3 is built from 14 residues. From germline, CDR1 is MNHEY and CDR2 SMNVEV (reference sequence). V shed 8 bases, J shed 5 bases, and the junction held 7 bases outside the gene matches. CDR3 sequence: CASGQQGVTGELFF. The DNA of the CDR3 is TGTGCCAGCGGGCAACAGGGGGTAACCGGGGAGCTGTTTTTT.

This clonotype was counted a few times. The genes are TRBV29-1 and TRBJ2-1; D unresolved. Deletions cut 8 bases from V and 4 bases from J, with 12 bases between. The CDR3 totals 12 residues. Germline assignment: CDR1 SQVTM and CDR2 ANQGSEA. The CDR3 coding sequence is TGCAGCTCGACCCGGGCTTACAATGAGCAGTTCTTC. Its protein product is CSSTRAYNEQFF.

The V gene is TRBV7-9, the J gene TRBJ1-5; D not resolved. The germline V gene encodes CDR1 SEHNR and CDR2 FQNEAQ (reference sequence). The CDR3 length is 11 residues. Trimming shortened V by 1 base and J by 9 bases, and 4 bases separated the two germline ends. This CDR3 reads CASSLGGPQHF. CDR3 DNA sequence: TGTGCCAGCAGCTTAGGGGGGCCCCAGCATTTT.

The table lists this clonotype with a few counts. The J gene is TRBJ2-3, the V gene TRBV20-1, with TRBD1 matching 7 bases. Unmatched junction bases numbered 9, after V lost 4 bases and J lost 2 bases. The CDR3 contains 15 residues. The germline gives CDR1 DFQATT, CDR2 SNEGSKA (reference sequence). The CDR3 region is CSANGPGQYTDTQYF. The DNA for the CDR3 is TGCAGTGCTAATGGACCGGGACAGTACACAGATACGCAGTATTTT.

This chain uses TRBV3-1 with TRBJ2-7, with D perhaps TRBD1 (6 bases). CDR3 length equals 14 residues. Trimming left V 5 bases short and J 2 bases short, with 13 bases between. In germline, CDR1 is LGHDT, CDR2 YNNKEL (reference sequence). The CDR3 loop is CASSIGTTTYEQYF. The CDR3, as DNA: TGTGCCAGCAGCATCGGGACAACGACCTACGAGCAGTACTTC.

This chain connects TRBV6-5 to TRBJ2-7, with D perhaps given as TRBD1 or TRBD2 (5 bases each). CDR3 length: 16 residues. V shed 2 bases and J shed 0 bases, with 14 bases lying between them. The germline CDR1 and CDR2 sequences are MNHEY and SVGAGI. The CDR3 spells CASSYKVGTASYEQYF. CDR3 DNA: TGTGCCAGCAGTTACAAGGTGGGGACCGCCTCCTACGAGCAGTACTTC.

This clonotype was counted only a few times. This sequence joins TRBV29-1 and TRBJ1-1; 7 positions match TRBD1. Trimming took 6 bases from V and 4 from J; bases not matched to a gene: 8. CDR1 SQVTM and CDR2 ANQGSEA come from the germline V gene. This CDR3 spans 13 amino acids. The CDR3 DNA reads TGCAGCGTACGACAGGGCTTGAGCACTGAAGCTTTCTTT. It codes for CSVRQGLSTEAFF.

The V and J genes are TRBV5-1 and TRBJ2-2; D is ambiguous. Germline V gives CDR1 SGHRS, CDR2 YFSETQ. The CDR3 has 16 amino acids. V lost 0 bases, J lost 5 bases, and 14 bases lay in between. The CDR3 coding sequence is TGCGCCAGCAGCTTGGTTATGTCGAGTACAACCGGGGAGCTGTTTTTT. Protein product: CASSLVMSSTTGELFF.

CDR3 nucleotide sequence: TGTGCCAGCAGCCGCCGGGACAAAGGCGAAAAACTGTTTTTT. Translated: CASSRRDKGEKLFF. J is TRBJ1-4 and V is TRBV16; weak D call: TRBD1 (6 bases). CDR3 length equals 14 residues. V lost 4 bases to trimming and J lost 8 bases, with 14 bases between them. Germline CDR1 reads KGHSY; CDR2 reads FQNENV.

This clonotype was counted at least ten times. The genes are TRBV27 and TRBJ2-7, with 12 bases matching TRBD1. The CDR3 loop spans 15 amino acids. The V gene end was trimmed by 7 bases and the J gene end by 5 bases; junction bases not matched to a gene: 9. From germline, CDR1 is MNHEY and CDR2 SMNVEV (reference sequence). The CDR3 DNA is TGTGCCAGCATTCAAACCGGGACAGGGGGCAACGAGCAGTACTTC. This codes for CASIQTGTGGNEQYF.

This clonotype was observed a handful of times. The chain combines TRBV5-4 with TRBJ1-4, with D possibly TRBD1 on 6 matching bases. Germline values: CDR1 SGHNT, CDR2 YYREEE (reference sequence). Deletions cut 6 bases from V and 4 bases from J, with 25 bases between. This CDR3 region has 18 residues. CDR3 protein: CASTVTTLAQGINEKLFF. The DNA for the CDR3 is TGTGCCAGCACCGTGACCACACTCGCCCAGGGGATTAATGAAAAACTGTTTTTT.

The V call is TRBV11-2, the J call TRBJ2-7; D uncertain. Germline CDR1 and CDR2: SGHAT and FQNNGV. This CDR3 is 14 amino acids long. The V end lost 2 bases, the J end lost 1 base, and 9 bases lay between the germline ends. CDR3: CASSLTRISYEQYF. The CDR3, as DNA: TGTGCCAGCAGCTTAACCCGGATATCCTACGAGCAGTACTTC.

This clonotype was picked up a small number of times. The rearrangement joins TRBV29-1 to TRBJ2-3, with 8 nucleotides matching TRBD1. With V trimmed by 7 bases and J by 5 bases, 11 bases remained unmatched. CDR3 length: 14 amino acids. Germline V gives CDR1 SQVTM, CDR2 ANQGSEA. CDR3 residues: CSETARGQGDTQYF. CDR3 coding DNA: TGCAGCGAGACTGCCAGGGGGCAAGGAGATACGCAGTATTTT.

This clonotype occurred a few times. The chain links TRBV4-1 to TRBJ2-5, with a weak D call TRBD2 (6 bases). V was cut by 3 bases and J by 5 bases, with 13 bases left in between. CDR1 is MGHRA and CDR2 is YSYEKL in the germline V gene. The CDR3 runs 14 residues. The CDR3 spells CASSHRTSSETQYF. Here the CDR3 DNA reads TGCGCCAGCAGCCACCGAACTAGCTCGGAGACCCAGTACTTC.

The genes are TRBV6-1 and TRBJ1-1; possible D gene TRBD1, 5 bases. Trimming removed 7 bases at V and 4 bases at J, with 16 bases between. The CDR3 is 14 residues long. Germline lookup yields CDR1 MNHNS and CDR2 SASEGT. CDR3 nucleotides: TGTGCCAGCACCCTGGGGGTGGGCGCCACTGAAGCTTTCTTT. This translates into CASTLGVGATEAFF.